The clone carrying this T cell receptor beta chain was seen a few times. The CDR3 sequence is 16 residues long. Per germline, CDR1 SGHVS and CDR2 FQNEAQ. V was clipped by 4 bases and J by 3 bases, with 18 bases between them. The data stem from a study of blood T cell repertoires in COVID-19. Overall study context: Collection of acute and convalescent COVID-19 samples took place in the United States, Italy and Spain.

Generated by immunoSEQ multiplex PCR, the TCRdb table keeps only in-frame clones and is missing some. The table records fewer than 250,000 clones, about 83% of them present only once. The chain uses TRBV7-8 and TRBJ2-5, with D unresolved. Sample: peripheral blood. This TCR came from a woman in her thirties or forties with active or convalescent COVID-19. The CDR3 sequence: CASSYFLAGSKETQYF. In DNA, the CDR3 is TGTGCCAGCAGCTATTTTTTGGCAGGCTCTAAAGAGACCCAGTACTTC.